This is a list of T cell receptor beta chains from one sample in a study of T cell responses to AZD1222 COVID-19 vaccine. Generated by immunoSEQ multiplex PCR, the TCRdb table keeps only in-frame clones and is missing some. The repertoire holds approximately 200,000 clones, with approximately 89% as singletons. Sequences were derived from peripheral blood, sampled 28 days after the second AZD1222 dose. These TCRs come from an adult who received the AZD1222 COVID-19 vaccine. CDR3s include the opening cysteine and the closing phenylalanine or tryptophan. D genes are given only for firm matches. Some rows have no size entry. The others give once, few or many, or a class for an expanded clone.

D gene | J gene | V gene | clone size | CDR3 protein | CDR3 DNA
- | TRBJ2-4 | TRBV28 | - | CASGSFGQAKNIQYF | TGTGCCAGCGGGTCATTTGGACAGGCCAAAAACATTCAGTACTTC
TRBD2 | TRBJ2-1 | TRBV28 | - | CASSFYLAGTYNEQFF | TGTGCCAGCAGTTTTTACTTAGCGGGGACTTACAATGAGCAGTTCTTC
- | TRBJ2-5 | TRBV5-5 | once | CASTALISGEETQYF | TGTGCCAGCACTGCTCTGATCAGCGGCGAAGAGACCCAGTACTTC
- | TRBJ2-6 | TRBV19 | - | CASNFRGPSGANVLTF | TGTGCCAGTAATTTTCGGGGGCCCTCTGGGGCCAACGTCCTGACTTTC
- | TRBJ2-3 | TRBV30 | few | CAWGPSEQGFADTQYF | TGTGCCTGGGGCCCGTCGGAACAGGGATTCGCAGATACGCAGTATTTT
- | TRBJ1-5 | TRBV6-5 | - | CASSSSGGNQPQHF | TGTGCCAGCAGTTCCTCTGGGGGCAATCAGCCCCAGCATTTT
- | TRBJ2-7 | TRBV10-3 | - | CAISRLTSYEQYF | TGTGCCATCAGTCGACTGACCTCCTACGAGCAGTACTTC
- | TRBJ2-7 | TRBV27 | once | CASSFQGGYEQYF | TGTGCCAGCAGTTTCCAGGGGGGCTACGAGCAGTACTTC
- | TRBJ2-5 | TRBV10-3 | once | CAISGGEGETQYF | TGTGCCATCAGTGGGGGGGAAGGGGAGACCCAGTACTTC
TRBD2 | TRBJ2-1 | TRBV2 | once | CASSPTSGSTYNEQFF | TGTGCCAGCAGTCCGACTAGCGGGTCTACCTACAATGAGCAGTTCTTC
- | TRBJ1-2 | TRBV5-5 | - | CASSLAASTYGYTF | TGTGCCAGCAGCTTGGCCGCCAGCACCTATGGCTACACCTTC